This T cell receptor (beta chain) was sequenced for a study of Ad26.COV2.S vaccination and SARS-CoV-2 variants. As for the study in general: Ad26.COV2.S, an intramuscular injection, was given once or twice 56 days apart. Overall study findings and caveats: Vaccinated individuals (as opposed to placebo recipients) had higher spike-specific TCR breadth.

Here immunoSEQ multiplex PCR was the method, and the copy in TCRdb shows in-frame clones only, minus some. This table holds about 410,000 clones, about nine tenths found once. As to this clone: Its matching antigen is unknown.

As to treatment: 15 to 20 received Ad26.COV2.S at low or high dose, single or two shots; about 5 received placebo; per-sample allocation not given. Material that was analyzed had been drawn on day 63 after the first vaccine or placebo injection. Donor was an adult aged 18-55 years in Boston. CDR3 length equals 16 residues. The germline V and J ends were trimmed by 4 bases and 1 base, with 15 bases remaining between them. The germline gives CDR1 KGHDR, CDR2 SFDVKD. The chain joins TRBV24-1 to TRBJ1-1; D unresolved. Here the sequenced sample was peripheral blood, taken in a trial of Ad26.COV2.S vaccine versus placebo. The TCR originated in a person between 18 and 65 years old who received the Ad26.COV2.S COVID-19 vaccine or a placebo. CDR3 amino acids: CATSDRNRKGNTEAFF. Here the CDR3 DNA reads TGTGCCACCAGTGACCGAAACCGAAAGGGGAACACTGAAGCTTTCTTT.